A single sample is the source of the 3 T cell receptor beta chains below, sequenced in a study of blood T cell repertoires in COVID-19. Using immunoSEQ multiplex PCR, the repertoire was profiled, and TCRdb retains in-frame clones only, with some absent. The sample consists of 130,000 to 150,000 clones, around 87% of them appearing once. Sequenced: PBMCs or T cells enriched from blood (not recorded which). These receptor sequences come from a woman aged 25-40 years with acute COVID-19.

The chain recombines TRBV10-3 with TRBJ1-1; 8 bases line up with TRBD1. CDR1 and CDR2 from the germline V gene are ENHRY and SYGVKD. The CDR3 is made up of 13 amino acids. The J segment lost 7 bases and the V segment lost 5 bases, leaving 6 bases of the junction unmatched. CDR3 sequence (DNA): TGTGCCATCAGTACCGGGACAGGTAATGAAGCTTTCTTT. Its translation: CAISTGTGNEAFF.

The rearrangement links TRBV11-3 to TRBJ2-1, with a weak D call TRBD2 (6 bases). Germline V CDR1 and CDR2: SGHNT, YENEEA. The CDR3 has 15 residues. V lost 5 bases and J 7 bases, leaving 18 bases between the germline ends. The chain's CDR3 is CASSPPYGDLNEQFF. CDR3 DNA sequence: TGTGCCAGCAGCCCACCCTACGGGGACTTAAATGAGCAGTTCTTC.

The chain couples TRBV29-1 to TRBJ1-1; D is perhaps TRBD1 (6 bases). Trimming cost V 7 bases and J 0 bases, with 18 bases left between them. This CDR3 region has 15 residues. Germline V CDR1 and CDR2: SQVTM, ANQGSEA. CDR3 residues: CSAGGGWAMNTEAFF. The CDR3, as DNA: TGCAGCGCCGGGGGGGGCTGGGCCATGAACACTGAAGCTTTCTTT.